This TCR beta chain was sequenced for a study of CD8+CD57+ T cells in acquired aplastic anemia. The study profiled TCR beta VDJ and CDR3 using genomic DNA as template. TCRdb ran MiXCR on the reads and lists one entry per CDR3 protein. The data hold approximately 100,000 distinct CDR3 sequences, with about 67% observed a single time. Sequenced patients had shown CD8+CD57+ cell expansion by flow cytometry. A remark on this clonotype: One end of the junction fails to match germline, which may point to a read error.

The sequenced sample consisted of sorted CD4+, CD8+, or CD8+CD57+ T cells (not recorded which) from PBMCs. The receptor was derived from a human donor with aplastic anemia.

CDR3 residues: CASSSPGQGRDDQYF. CDR3 bases: TGTGCCAGTAGTTCCCCGGGACAGGGTCGCGACGATCAGTACTTC. The rearrangement links TRBV19 to TRBJ2-7, with 9 positions matching TRBD1. Germline V CDR1 and CDR2: LNHDA, SQIVND (reference sequence). The CDR3 runs to 15 residues.